What follows describes a single T cell receptor (beta chain). What it binds is not known. The record originates from a study of shared clonotypes between healthy human individuals. Study background: The people who gave samples were a couple of women and three men aged 18 to 49.

Sequencing was performed with immunoSEQ multiplex PCR; in TCRdb, only in-frame clones are kept and a portion is missing. The profile shows over 2 million clones, about 95% of them singletons. Study-wide results and caveats: Deeper or shallower sequencing was expected to change how clonotypes are shared among donors. Four donors shared approximately 5% of their naive CD4 clonotypes. Represented genetic and exposure-history diversity was restricted by having few donors.

Naive CD8 isolation took CD45RO-negative cells positively selected for CCR7 and excluded terminally differentiated effector memory CD45RA+ cells. After removal of 7 bases from V and 8 bases from J, the junction contained 14 bases not matched to a gene. Per the germline V gene, CDR1 is SGHTA and CDR2 is FQGNSA. This CDR3 is 15 amino acids long. The J gene is TRBJ1-5, the V gene TRBV7-2, with TRBD1 matching 7 bases. The source is a man younger than 30 in good health. Sample: naive CD8+ T cells sorted from blood. The CDR3 here is CASTTGFLGGEPQHF. For the CDR3, the DNA is TGTGCCAGCACGACAGGGTTTCTGGGGGGTGAGCCCCAGCATTTT.